These 30 T cell receptor beta chains originate from one sample sequenced in a study of the immune and genomic landscape of osteosarcoma. Poor-prognosis osteosarcoma patients supplied post-treatment primary, local recurrence and metastasis tumor specimens. Profiling relied on immunoSEQ multiplex PCR, and the TCRdb table lists in-frame clones only, not all of them. The sample holds 4,000 to 6,000 clones, over 70% seen once. Material for sequencing was osteosarcoma tumor tissue from the lung. Receptor source: a human donor with osteosarcoma.

This chain connects TRBV15 to TRBJ2-1; 10 positions match TRBD2. The J segment lost 8 bases and the V segment lost 6 bases, leaving 13 bases of the junction unmatched. The CDR3 covers 16 residues. Germline V gene sequence: CDR1 LNHNV, CDR2 YYDKDF (reference sequence). CDR3: CATSGDLAGDHHEQFF. The CDR3 DNA is TGTGCCACCAGTGGGGACCTAGCGGGAGACCACCATGAGCAGTTCTTC.

V gene TRBV4-1 combines with J gene TRBJ2-3, with D possibly matching TRBD2 (6 bases). Germline values: CDR1 MGHRA, CDR2 YSYEKL. CDR3 length equals 12 residues. The V end was cut by 3 bases, the J end by 8 bases, with 9 bases between. The CDR3 loop is CASSQGLPTQYF. The CDR3 DNA sequence: TGCGCCAGCAGCCAGGGACTCCCTACGCAGTATTTT.

In its sample, this clone was seen once. This chain uses TRBV6-1 with TRBJ2-1; D is perhaps TRBD2 (6 bases). CDR3 size: 13 residues. Germline loops: CDR1 MNHNS, CDR2 SASEGT. The V end lost 4 bases, the J end lost 10 bases, and 14 bases lay between the germline ends. In DNA, the CDR3 is TGTGCCAGCAGTGGAGGGACTCCGAGGGAGCAGTTCTTC. Encoded protein: CASSGGTPREQFF.

The V call is TRBV7-8, the J call TRBJ2-5, with 7 bases fitting TRBD1. The CDR3 length is 12 residues. V trimming: 9 bases; J trimming: 4 bases; junction bases outside the gene matches: 5. Germline V gene data show CDR1 as SGHVS and CDR2 as FQNEAQ. CDR3 amino acids: CASSTGRETQYF. For the CDR3, the DNA is TGTGCCAGTTCGACAGGGAGAGAGACCCAGTACTTC.

This sequence joins TRBV18 and TRBJ2-7; D unresolved. The CDR3 is 15 residues long. V was cut by 2 bases and J by 2 bases, with 13 bases left in between. Germline CDR1 and CDR2: KGHSH and LQKENI. The CDR3 loop is CASSPAGQPTYEQYF. The CDR3, as DNA: TGTGCCAGCTCACCAGCCGGGCAGCCTACCTACGAGCAGTACTTC.

The rearrangement joins TRBV7-3 to TRBJ2-1; either TRBD1 or TRBD2 may supply D (5 bases each). The CDR3 consists of 15 residues. Germline lookup yields CDR1 SGHTA and CDR2 FQGTGA. Trimming removed 2 bases at V and 10 bases at J, with 18 bases between. Here the CDR3 reads CASSLPQRGPSEQFF. The CDR3 DNA is TGTGCCAGCAGCTTACCCCAGAGGGGACCGAGCGAGCAGTTCTTC.

The genes are TRBV9 and TRBJ2-1, with TRBD2 matching 10 bases. With 7 bases clipped from V and 6 bases from J, the junction kept 10 bases outside the gene matches. The germline CDR1 and CDR2 sequences are SGDLS and YYNGEE. This CDR3 contains 15 residues. The CDR3 loop reads CASALAGVPLNEQFF. CDR3 in DNA: TGTGCCAGCGCGCTAGCGGGAGTCCCGCTCAATGAGCAGTTCTTC.

This clone was recorded once. This chain links TRBV18 with TRBJ2-7; 12 bases align to TRBD1. J was trimmed by 4 bases and V by 3 bases; bases with no gene match: 7. Germline values: CDR1 KGHSH, CDR2 LQKENI. The CDR3 has 16 residues. CDR3 nucleotide sequence: TGTGCCAGCTCACCGCGGACGGGACAGGGGGCTTACGAGCAGTACTTC. Translation: CASSPRTGQGAYEQYF.

The chain carries TRBV27 and TRBJ2-7, with D tentatively TRBD1 or TRBD2 (5 bases each). Germline CDR1 and CDR2: MNHEY and SMNVEV (reference sequence). The CDR3 has 14 amino acids. Trimming left V 3 bases short and J 3 bases short, with 12 bases between. The CDR3 spells CASSFGTPVYEQYF. The CDR3 nucleotides read TGTGCCAGCAGTTTTGGGACCCCAGTCTACGAGCAGTACTTC.

This clone was observed a handful of times. The chain recombines TRBV11-1 with TRBJ1-2; D is uncertain. CDR1 is SGHAT, CDR2 FQDESV, per germline (reference sequence). CDR3 length equals 12 residues. Trimming stripped 3 bases from V and 7 bases from J, with 9 bases between. The DNA for the CDR3 is TGTGCCAGCAGCTTGGGAGTCTCTGGCTACACCTTC. Amino acids: CASSLGVSGYTF.

This clone was detected only a few times. The chain couples TRBV6-4 to TRBJ2-2; 10 nucleotides match TRBD2. CDR1 is MRHNA, CDR2 SNTAGT, per germline. CDR3 length equals 14 residues. V shed 6 bases and J 4 bases; nucleotides not matched to a gene: 2. The CDR3 loop reads CASSASGSTGELFF. As DNA, the CDR3 is TGTGCCAGCAGCGCTAGCGGGAGCACCGGGGAGCTGTTTTTT.

This clone occurred a few times. The gene calls are TRBV11-3 and TRBJ1-2, with no clear D. The germline V and J ends were trimmed by 5 bases and 3 bases, with 16 bases remaining between them. This CDR3 contains 15 residues. Germline V gene data show CDR1 as SGHNT and CDR2 as YENEEA. For the CDR3, the DNA is TGTGCCAGCAGCCCCCGGAAGGGCGGCCACTATGGCTACACCTTC. This gives the protein CASSPRKGGHYGYTF. Complete variable domain (other parts from reference TRBV11-3 and TRBJ1-2): EAGVVQSPRYKIIEKKQPVAFWCNPISGHNTLYWYLQNLGQGPELLIRYENEEAVDDSQLPKDRFSAERLKGVDSTLKIQPAELGDSAVYLCASSPRKGGHYGYTFGSGTRLTVV.

The chain is built from TRBV21-1 and TRBJ2-7; TRBD2 is taken as the D call from the table, unchecked against the DNA. TRBV21-1 corresponds to a pseudogene. This CDR3 contains 11 residues. In nucleotides, the CDR3 is TGTGCCAGCAGCAATACCTACGAGCAGTACTTC. Amino acid sequence: CASSNTYEQYF.

This chain joins TRBV4-1 and TRBJ1-1; D gene uncertain. V was shortened by 3 bases and J by 2 bases, with 16 bases between the two germline ends. The CDR3 is 16 amino acids. Germline assignment: CDR1 MGHRA and CDR2 YSYEKL. The CDR3 sequence: CASSHLKTRRNTEAFF. The CDR3 DNA follows: TGCGCCAGCAGCCACCTTAAGACACGGAGAAACACTGAAGCTTTCTTT.

The chain combines TRBV5-1 with TRBJ1-4, with 7 bases fitting TRBD1. CDR1 is SGHRS, CDR2 YFSETQ, per germline. The CDR3 runs to 19 residues. J was trimmed by 1 base and V by 2 bases; bases with no gene match: 14. In DNA form, the CDR3 reads TGCGCCAGCAGCTTCCGCCCGACAGGGAACCAGATAACTAATGAAAAACTGTTTTTT. Translation: CASSFRPTGNQITNEKLFF.

The V and J genes are TRBV6-6 and TRBJ1-4; a weak D match, TRBD1 (5 bases). Germline V gene sequence: CDR1 MNHNY, CDR2 SVGAGI (reference sequence). The CDR3 is 15 residues long. Trimming removed 6 bases from V and 3 bases from J, with 14 bases in between. CDR3 coding DNA: TGTGCCAGCAGCTCCCCGGGGCAGGCTAATGAAAAACTGTTTTTT. Amino acid sequence: CASSSPGQANEKLFF.

The chain combines TRBV19 with TRBJ1-2; the D is unclear. V was cut by 4 bases and J by 2 bases, with 11 bases left in between. CDR1 and CDR2 (germline): LNHDA, SQIVND (reference sequence). There are 14 residues in the CDR3. Here the CDR3 DNA reads TGTGCCAGTAGTAATTCCCCCCTGAACTATGGCTACACCTTC. Protein product: CASSNSPLNYGYTF.

In its sample, this clone was seen once. This chain uses TRBV4-1 with TRBJ2-4, with TRBD1 as a possible D gene (6 bases). The CDR3 length is 18 residues. V was cut by 1 base and J by 1 base, with 17 bases left in between. Germline V gene data show CDR1 as MGHRA and CDR2 as YSYEKL. For the CDR3, the DNA is TGCGCCAGCAGCCAAGGAGTCGCAGGGGCGAGGGCCAAAAACATTCAGTACTTC. It encodes CASSQGVAGARAKNIQYF.

This clone was detected only once. At the DNA level, this CDR3 is encoded by other sequences in the same sample as well. The rearrangement uses TRBV27 and TRBJ2-1, with 7 bases matching TRBD1. With 6 bases clipped from V and 8 bases from J, the junction kept 4 bases outside the gene matches. The V gene's germline CDR1 is MNHEY and CDR2 SMNVEV (reference sequence). The CDR3 extends over 12 amino acids. The CDR3 DNA follows: TGTGCCAGCAGCCTAGGGGGCCATGAGCAGTTCTTC. Amino acid sequence: CASSLGGHEQFF.

The chain uses TRBV7-8 and TRBJ2-7; TRBD2 aligns across 10 bases. The germline V gene has CDR1 SGHVS and CDR2 FQNEAQ. Unmatched junction bases numbered 12, after V lost 0 bases and J lost 1 base. The CDR3 has 19 residues. CDR3 sequence reads: CASSLARTILAGASYEQYF. CDR3 in DNA: TGTGCCAGCAGCTTAGCTCGCACAATTCTAGCGGGGGCATCCTACGAGCAGTACTTC.

The chain carries TRBV7-3 and TRBJ2-7; TRBD2 aligns across 15 bases. CDR1 SGHTA and CDR2 FQGTGA come from the germline V gene. The CDR3 extends over 17 amino acids. The junction had 9 bases not matched to a gene; V was cut back by 5 bases and J by 4 bases. CDR3 nucleotides: TGTGCCAGCAGCCCATCTACCGGACTAGCGGGAGGGTACGAGCAGTACTTC. It codes for CASSPSTGLAGGYEQYF.

V and J are TRBV5-1 and TRBJ1-2; D ambiguous. The V end was cut by 4 bases, the J end by 8 bases, with 12 bases between. Germline loops: CDR1 SGHRS, CDR2 YFSETQ. The CDR3 is 12 amino acids. CDR3: CASSGQSRGYTF. The CDR3 DNA reads TGCGCCAGCAGCGGGCAGTCCCGGGGCTACACCTTC. The full variable domain, completed using reference TRBV5-1 and TRBJ1-2, is KAGVTQTPRYLIKTRGQQVTLSCSPISGHRSVSWYQQTPGQGLQFLFEYFSETQRNKGNFPGRFSGRQFSNSRSEMNVSTLELGDSALYLCASSGQSRGYTFGSGTRLTVV.

In this sample, this clone turned up once. The chain recombines TRBV9 with TRBJ2-4; D is ambiguous. This CDR3 is 14 amino acids long. Germline values: CDR1 SGDLS, CDR2 YYNGEE. The V and J ends lost 3 bases and 0 bases respectively, with 7 bases between them. The CDR3 DNA sequence: TGTGCCAGCAGCGAAGGGTTAGCCAAAAACATTCAGTACTTC. It encodes CASSEGLAKNIQYF.

The chain is built from TRBV11-3 and TRBJ2-1, with 10 bases identical to TRBD2. From germline, CDR1 is SGHNT and CDR2 YENEEA. This CDR3 contains 15 residues. V was clipped by 5 bases and J by 9 bases; unmatched bases: 10. The CDR3 here is CASSHGLAESVEQFF. The DNA of the CDR3 is TGTGCCAGCAGCCATGGACTAGCGGAGTCGGTTGAGCAGTTCTTC.

The chain has TRBV19 and TRBJ1-2, with no clear D. Germline V gene data show CDR1 as LNHDA and CDR2 as SQIVND (reference sequence). The CDR3 covers 13 residues. Between the trimmed V and J ends, which lost 3 bases and 2 bases, there was a span of 7 bases. In nucleotides, the CDR3 is TGTGCCAGTAGTATTTGGGGAAACTATGGCTACACCTTC. Translating gives CASSIWGNYGYTF.

CDR3 residues: CASSRATLADASYEQYF. The CDR3 coding sequence is TGTGCCAGCAGTCGCGCGACTCTAGCGGACGCCTCCTACGAGCAGTACTTC. The chain carries TRBV2 and TRBJ2-7; 7 nucleotides line up with TRBD2. CDR3 length: 17 amino acids. Trimming took 5 bases from V and 0 from J; bases not matched to a gene: 13. Germline V gene data show CDR1 as SNHLY and CDR2 as FYNNEI.

The rearrangement joins TRBV11-3 to TRBJ2-1, with D unresolved. Trimming left V 1 base short and J 0 bases short, with 10 bases between. The CDR3 extends over 16 amino acids. Germline V lookup: CDR1 SGHNT, CDR2 YENEEA. The CDR3 is CASSLGYQSSYNEQFF. DNA of the CDR3: TGTGCCAGCAGCTTAGGCTACCAAAGCTCCTACAATGAGCAGTTCTTC.

The J gene is TRBJ2-7, the V gene TRBV5-1; 10 nucleotides agree with TRBD1. Germline CDR1 and CDR2: SGHRS and YFSETQ. The CDR3 extends over 14 amino acids. V trimming: 4 bases; J trimming: 6 bases; junction bases outside the gene matches: 7. The CDR3 coding sequence is TGCGCCAGCAGCCGCAGACAGGGGGCCGGCGAGCAGTACTTC. Amino acids: CASSRRQGAGEQYF.

This rearrangement joins TRBV4-2 to TRBJ1-6; no firm D call. CDR1 LGHNA and CDR2 YNFKEQ come from the germline V gene. The CDR3 loop spans 16 amino acids. With 0 bases removed from V and 0 bases from J, the gap between germline ends came to 6 bases. CDR3 in amino acids: CASSQEEGSYNSPLHF. In DNA form, the CDR3 reads TGTGCCAGCAGCCAAGAAGAGGGCTCCTATAATTCACCCCTCCACTTT.

This chain joins TRBV7-2 and TRBJ1-2; possible D gene TRBD1, 5 bases. CDR3 length: 15 residues. Trimming removed 1 base from V and 2 bases from J, with 11 bases in between. The germline gives CDR1 SGHTA, CDR2 FQGNSA. CDR3 DNA sequence: TGTGCCAGCAGCTTAGAGGGGCAGTTAAACTATGGCTACACCTTC. Amino acids: CASSLEGQLNYGYTF.